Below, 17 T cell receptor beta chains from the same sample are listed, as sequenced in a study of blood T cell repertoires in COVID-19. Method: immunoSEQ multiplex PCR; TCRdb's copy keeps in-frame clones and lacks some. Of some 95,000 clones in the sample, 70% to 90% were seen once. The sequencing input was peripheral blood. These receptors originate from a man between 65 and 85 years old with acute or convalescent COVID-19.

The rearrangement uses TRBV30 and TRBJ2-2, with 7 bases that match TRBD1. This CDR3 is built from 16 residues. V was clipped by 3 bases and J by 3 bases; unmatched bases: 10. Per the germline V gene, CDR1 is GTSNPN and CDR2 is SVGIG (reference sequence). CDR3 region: CAWSKKTGFDTGELFF. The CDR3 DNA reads TGTGCCTGGAGCAAAAAGACAGGGTTCGACACCGGGGAGCTGTTTTTT. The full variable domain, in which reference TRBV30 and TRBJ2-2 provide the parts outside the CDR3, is SQTIHQWPATLVQPVGSPLSLECTVEGTSNPNLYWYRQAAGRGLQLLFYSVGIGQISSEVPQNLSASRPQDRQFILSSKKLLLSDSGFYLCAWSKKTGFDTGELFFGEGSRLTVL.

CDR3 sequence: CASSFAQGGEKLFF. Written as DNA, the CDR3 is TGTGCCAGCAGCTTCGCGCAGGGGGGTGAAAAACTGTTTTTT. This chain links TRBV5-5 with TRBJ1-4; 7 bases fit TRBD1. V dropped 2 bases and J dropped 7; count of bases not matched to a gene: 5. Germline CDR1 SGHKS, CDR2 YYEKEE (reference sequence). The CDR3 consists of 14 residues.

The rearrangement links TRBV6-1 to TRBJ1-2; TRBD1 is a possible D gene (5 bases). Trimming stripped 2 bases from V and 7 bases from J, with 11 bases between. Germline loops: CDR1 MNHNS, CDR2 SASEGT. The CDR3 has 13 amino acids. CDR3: CASSEIGASGYTF. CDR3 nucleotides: TGTGCCAGCAGTGAAATAGGGGCGAGTGGCTACACCTTC.

The CDR3 is CASSSRTSGGAPLHF. The CDR3 coding sequence is TGCGCCAGCAGCTCAAGGACATCGGGTGGTGCACCCCTCCACTTT. This chain connects TRBV5-1 to TRBJ1-6; possibly TRBD1 for D (5 bases). Germline V gives CDR1 SGHRS, CDR2 YFSETQ. This CDR3 spans 15 amino acids. Trimming removed 3 bases from V and 11 bases from J, with 18 bases in between.

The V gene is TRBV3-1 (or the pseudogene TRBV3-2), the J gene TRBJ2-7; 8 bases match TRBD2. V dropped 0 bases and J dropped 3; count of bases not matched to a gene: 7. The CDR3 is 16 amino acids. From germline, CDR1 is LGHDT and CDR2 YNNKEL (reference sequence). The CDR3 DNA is TGTGCCAGCAGCCAAGATTCACGACTAGCGCTCTACGAGCAGTACTTC. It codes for CASSQDSRLALYEQYF.

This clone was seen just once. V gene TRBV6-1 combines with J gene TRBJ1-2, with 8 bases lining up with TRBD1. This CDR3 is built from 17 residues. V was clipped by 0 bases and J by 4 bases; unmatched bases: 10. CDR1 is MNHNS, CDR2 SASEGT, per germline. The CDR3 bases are TGTGCCAGCAGTGAAGCGCCCCACCAGGGGGCCCTCTATGGCTACACCTTC. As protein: CASSEAPHQGALYGYTF.

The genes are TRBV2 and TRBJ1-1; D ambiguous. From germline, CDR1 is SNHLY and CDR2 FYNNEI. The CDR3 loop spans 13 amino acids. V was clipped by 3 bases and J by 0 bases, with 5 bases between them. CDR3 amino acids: CASSESLNTEAFF. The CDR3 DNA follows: TGTGCCAGCAGTGAGTCCTTGAACACTGAAGCTTTCTTT.

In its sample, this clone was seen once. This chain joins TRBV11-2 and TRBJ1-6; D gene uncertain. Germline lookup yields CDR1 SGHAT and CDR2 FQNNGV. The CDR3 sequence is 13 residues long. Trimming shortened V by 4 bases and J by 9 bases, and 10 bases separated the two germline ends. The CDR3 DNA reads TGTGCCAGCAGCTCGTTGGAGCGTTCACCCCTCCACTTT. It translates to CASSSLERSPLHF.

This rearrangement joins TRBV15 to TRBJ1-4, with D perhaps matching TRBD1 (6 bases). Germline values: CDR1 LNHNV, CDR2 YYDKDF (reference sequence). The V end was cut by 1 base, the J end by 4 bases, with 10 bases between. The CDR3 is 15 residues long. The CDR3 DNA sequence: TGTGCCACCAGCAGAGCACAGGGTAATAATGAAAAACTGTTTTTT. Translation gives CATSRAQGNNEKLFF.

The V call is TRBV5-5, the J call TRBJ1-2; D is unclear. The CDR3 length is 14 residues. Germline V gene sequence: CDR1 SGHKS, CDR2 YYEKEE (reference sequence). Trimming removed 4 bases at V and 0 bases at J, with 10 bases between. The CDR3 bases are TGTGCCAGCAGCAGGCGGGTTTCTAACTATGGCTACACCTTC. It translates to CASSRRVSNYGYTF.

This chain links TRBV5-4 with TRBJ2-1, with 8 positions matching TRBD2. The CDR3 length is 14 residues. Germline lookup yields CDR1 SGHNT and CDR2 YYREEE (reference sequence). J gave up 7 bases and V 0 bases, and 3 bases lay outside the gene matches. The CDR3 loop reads CASSLEGLVNEQFF. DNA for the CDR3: TGTGCCAGCAGCTTGGAGGGACTAGTAAATGAGCAGTTCTTC.

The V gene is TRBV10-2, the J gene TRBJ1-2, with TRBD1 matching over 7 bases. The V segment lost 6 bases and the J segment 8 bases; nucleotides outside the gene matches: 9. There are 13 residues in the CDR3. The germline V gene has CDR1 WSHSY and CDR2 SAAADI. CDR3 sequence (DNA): TGCGCCAGCAGCCTCCGGACAGGACAGGGCTACACCTTC. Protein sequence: CASSLRTGQGYTF.

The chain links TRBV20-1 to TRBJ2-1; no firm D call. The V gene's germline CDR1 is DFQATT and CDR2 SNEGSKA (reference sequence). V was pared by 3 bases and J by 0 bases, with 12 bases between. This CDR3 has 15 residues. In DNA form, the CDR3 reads TGCAGTGCTAGTCCTGTTTTGAGCTCCTACAATGAGCAGTTCTTC. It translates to CSASPVLSSYNEQFF.

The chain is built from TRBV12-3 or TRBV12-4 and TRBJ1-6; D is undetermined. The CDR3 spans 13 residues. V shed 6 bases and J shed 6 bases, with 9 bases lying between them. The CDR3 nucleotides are TGTGCCAGCAGCCCTCGGGGTAATTCACCCCTCCACTTT. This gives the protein CASSPRGNSPLHF.

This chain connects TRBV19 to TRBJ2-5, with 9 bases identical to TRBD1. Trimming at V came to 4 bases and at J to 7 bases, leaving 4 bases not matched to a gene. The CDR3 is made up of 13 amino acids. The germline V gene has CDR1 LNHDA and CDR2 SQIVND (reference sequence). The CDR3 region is CASSRDREATQYF. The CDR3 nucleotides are TGTGCCAGTAGTAGGGACAGGGAGGCGACCCAGTACTTC.

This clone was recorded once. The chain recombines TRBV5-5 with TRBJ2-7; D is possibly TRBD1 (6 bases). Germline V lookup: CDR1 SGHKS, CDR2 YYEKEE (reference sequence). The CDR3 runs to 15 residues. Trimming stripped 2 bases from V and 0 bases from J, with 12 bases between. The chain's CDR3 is CASSFGGIGSYEQYV. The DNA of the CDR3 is TGTGCCAGCAGCTTTGGGGGCATTGGCTCCTACGAGCAGTACGTC.

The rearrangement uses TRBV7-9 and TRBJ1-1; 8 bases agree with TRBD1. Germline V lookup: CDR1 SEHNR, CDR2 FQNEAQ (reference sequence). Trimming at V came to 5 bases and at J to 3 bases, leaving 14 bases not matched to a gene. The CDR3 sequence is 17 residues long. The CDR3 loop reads CASSIPRGDRGYTEAFF. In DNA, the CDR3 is TGTGCCAGCAGCATCCCAAGGGGCGACAGGGGATACACTGAAGCTTTCTTT.